The rows below give T cell receptor beta chains drawn from one sample of a study of T cell responses to AZD1222 COVID-19 vaccine. Method: immunoSEQ multiplex PCR; TCRdb's copy keeps in-frame clones and lacks some. The sample consists of 170,000 or so clones, around 88% of them appearing once. The sequenced sample was peripheral blood, obtained 28 days after the second AZD1222 dose. These receptors were obtained from an adult who received the AZD1222 COVID-19 vaccine. CDR3s include the opening cysteine and the closing phenylalanine or tryptophan. The order of the fields is J gene, clone size, V gene, D gene, CDR3 DNA, CDR3 protein. D genes are given only for firm matches. Expanded clones get a size class; other rows say once, few or many, or leave the size out.

j_call: TRBJ1-5; clone_size: NA; v_call: TRBV29-1; d_call: TRBD1; cdr3_nt: TGCACCCCAGGGACAGGGGTCTATAGCAATCAGCCCCAGCATTTT; cdr3_aa: CTPGTGVYSNQPQHF
j_call: TRBJ2-6; clone_size: NA; v_call: TRBV5-5; d_call: TRBD1; cdr3_nt: TGTGCCAGTTCCCTAGGGACAGGTTCCTCTGGGGCCAACGTCCTGACTTTC; cdr3_aa: CASSLGTGSSGANVLTF
j_call: TRBJ1-1; clone_size: NA; v_call: TRBV3-1/TRBV3-2; d_call: NA; cdr3_nt: TGTGCCAGCAGCCAAGATCAGGGTTGGGCTTTCTTT; cdr3_aa: CASSQDQGWAFF
j_call: TRBJ2-2; clone_size: few; v_call: TRBV5-4; d_call: TRBD1; cdr3_nt: TGTGCCAGCAGCTCCAGGGGGCGGGAGCTGTTTTTT; cdr3_aa: CASSSRGRELFF
j_call: TRBJ2-1; clone_size: NA; v_call: TRBV7-2; d_call: TRBD2; cdr3_nt: TGTGCCAGCAGCGCCGAGACTAGCGGAATTAATGAGCAGTTCTTC; cdr3_aa: CASSAETSGINEQFF
j_call: TRBJ2-5; clone_size: NA; v_call: TRBV2; d_call: NA; cdr3_nt: TGTGCCACCTTAACAGGGAGAGGTGGGGAGACCCAGTACTTC; cdr3_aa: CATLTGRGGETQYF
j_call: TRBJ1-4; clone_size: NA; v_call: TRBV11-2; d_call: NA; cdr3_nt: TGTGCCAGCAGCTTAGATCGCGGCAGATATGAAAAACTGTTTTTT; cdr3_aa: CASSLDRGRYEKLFF
j_call: TRBJ1-2; clone_size: NA; v_call: TRBV6-2/TRBV6-3; d_call: NA; cdr3_nt: TGTGCCAGCAGTTACCAGGGAGATTATGGCTACACCTTC; cdr3_aa: CASSYQGDYGYTF
j_call: TRBJ1-6; clone_size: NA; v_call: TRBV18; d_call: NA; cdr3_nt: TGTGCCAGCTCACCACTGGCCGGGGTTGGTAATTCACCCCTCCACTTT; cdr3_aa: CASSPLAGVGNSPLHF
j_call: TRBJ1-2; clone_size: once; v_call: TRBV11-2; d_call: TRBD1; cdr3_nt: TGTGCCAGCAGCTTAGGAGGGGGCCGGAGTGATGGCTACACCTTC; cdr3_aa: CASSLGGGRSDGYTF
j_call: TRBJ1-2; clone_size: NA; v_call: TRBV3-1/TRBV3-2; d_call: TRBD1; cdr3_nt: TGTGCCAGCAGCCAAGATGAGGACAGGGAGGTTAGGGGCTACACCTTC; cdr3_aa: CASSQDEDREVRGYTF
j_call: TRBJ1-2; clone_size: NA; v_call: TRBV19; d_call: NA; cdr3_nt: TGTGCCAGTAGTCCGGGACGAGCCTATGGCTACACCTTC; cdr3_aa: CASSPGRAYGYTF
j_call: TRBJ2-7; clone_size: once; v_call: TRBV20-1; d_call: NA; cdr3_nt: TGCAGTGCTAGGGGAGCCCTCGAGCAGTACTTC; cdr3_aa: CSARGALEQYF
j_call: TRBJ1-2; clone_size: NA; v_call: TRBV11-3; d_call: TRBD1; cdr3_nt: TGTGCCAGCAGCTTAGCCTGGAGGGGGCGCTACCCCTATGGCTACACCTTC; cdr3_aa: CASSLAWRGRYPYGYTF
j_call: TRBJ2-5; clone_size: NA; v_call: TRBV19; d_call: NA; cdr3_nt: TGTGCCAGTAGTATAGATGTTATGGGACACCAAGATATACAAGAGACCCAGTACTTC; cdr3_aa: CASSIDVMGHQDIQETQYF
j_call: TRBJ1-1; clone_size: NA; v_call: TRBV2; d_call: NA; cdr3_nt: TGTGCCAGCAGTGAAGCGCCGGGGGGGATGGGCACTGAAGCTTTCTTT; cdr3_aa: CASSEAPGGMGTEAFF
j_call: TRBJ2-1; clone_size: NA; v_call: TRBV11-1; d_call: NA; cdr3_nt: TGTGCCAGCAGCTTAGGGCTGGCTAACAATGAGCAGTTCTTC; cdr3_aa: CASSLGLANNEQFF
j_call: TRBJ2-7; clone_size: NA; v_call: TRBV7-2; d_call: NA; cdr3_nt: TGTGCCAGCAGCCCTAGACCCGCGAGCTCCTACGAGCAGTACTTC; cdr3_aa: CASSPRPASSYEQYF
j_call: TRBJ2-1; clone_size: NA; v_call: TRBV7-2; d_call: NA; cdr3_nt: TGTGCCAGCAGCGCCTCGGGGGGCGGGGGCTTTATTATGAGTGAGCAGTTCTTC; cdr3_aa: CASSASGGGGFIMSEQFF
j_call: TRBJ2-5; clone_size: NA; v_call: TRBV3-1/TRBV3-2; d_call: TRBD1; cdr3_nt: TGTGCCAGCAGCCGTCGGACAGGCGAAGAGACCCAGTACTTC; cdr3_aa: CASSRRTGEETQYF
j_call: TRBJ2-5; clone_size: NA; v_call: TRBV5-6; d_call: NA; cdr3_nt: TGTGCCAGCAGCTTGTTCAACAGGGAAGAGACCCAGTACTTC; cdr3_aa: CASSLFNREETQYF
j_call: TRBJ1-3; clone_size: NA; v_call: TRBV5-1; d_call: NA; cdr3_nt: TGCGCCAGCAGCTTGGATGCCGACAGATTCTCTGGAAACACCATATATTTT; cdr3_aa: CASSLDADRFSGNTIYF
j_call: TRBJ2-2; clone_size: NA; v_call: TRBV6-5; d_call: TRBD2; cdr3_nt: TGTGCCACCCGGACTAGCGGGAACGCCGGGGAGCTGTTTTTT; cdr3_aa: CATRTSGNAGELFF
j_call: TRBJ1-1; clone_size: once; v_call: TRBV7-2; d_call: NA; cdr3_nt: TGTGCCAGCAGCTGGGGCCGGGGGCGAACTGAAGCTTTCTTT; cdr3_aa: CASSWGRGRTEAFF
j_call: TRBJ1-2; clone_size: NA; v_call: TRBV28; d_call: NA; cdr3_nt: TGTGCCAGCAAACAGGGACATTCCTATGGCTACACCTTC; cdr3_aa: CASKQGHSYGYTF
j_call: TRBJ1-6; clone_size: NA; v_call: TRBV5-1; d_call: NA; cdr3_nt: TGCGCCAGCAGCTTAAGAGACAACGGTCCACCCCTCCACTTT; cdr3_aa: CASSLRDNGPPLHF
j_call: TRBJ2-2; clone_size: once; v_call: TRBV2; d_call: NA; cdr3_nt: TGTGCCAGCAGTGAATGGGGGGACACCGGGGAGCTGTTTTTT; cdr3_aa: CASSEWGDTGELFF
j_call: TRBJ1-6; clone_size: NA; v_call: TRBV9; d_call: TRBD1; cdr3_nt: TGTGCCAGCAGCCTACAGGGGGCGACGAATTCACCCCTCCACTTT; cdr3_aa: CASSLQGATNSPLHF
j_call: TRBJ1-2; clone_size: NA; v_call: TRBV7-9; d_call: NA; cdr3_nt: TGTGCCAGCAGCTCGGAGACATATTATGGCTACACCTTC; cdr3_aa: CASSSETYYGYTF
j_call: TRBJ2-3; clone_size: NA; v_call: TRBV30; d_call: NA; cdr3_nt: TGTGCCTGGATTAAGGTAGGGAGCACAGATACGCAGTATTTT; cdr3_aa: CAWIKVGSTDTQYF
j_call: TRBJ1-3; clone_size: NA; v_call: TRBV6-5; d_call: NA; cdr3_nt: TGTGCCAGCAGTTCCCGAAGCTCTGGAAACACCATATATTTT; cdr3_aa: CASSSRSSGNTIYF
j_call: TRBJ2-1; clone_size: few; v_call: TRBV27; d_call: NA; cdr3_nt: TGTGCCAGCAGTTTATCGTGGCAGAGCTACAATGAGCAGTTCTTC; cdr3_aa: CASSLSWQSYNEQFF
j_call: TRBJ1-5; clone_size: NA; v_call: TRBV19; d_call: TRBD1; cdr3_nt: TGTGCCAGTAGTCAGGACAGGAGCAATCAGCCCCAGCATTTT; cdr3_aa: CASSQDRSNQPQHF
j_call: TRBJ2-3; clone_size: NA; v_call: TRBV6-2/TRBV6-3; d_call: NA; cdr3_nt: TGTGCCAGCAGTTACATGGACGGCACAGATACGCAGTATTTT; cdr3_aa: CASSYMDGTDTQYF
j_call: TRBJ1-4; clone_size: NA; v_call: TRBV9; d_call: TRBD1; cdr3_nt: TGTGCCAGCAGCGTAGCCGGGACAGGGGATGAAAAACTGTTTTTT; cdr3_aa: CASSVAGTGDEKLFF
j_call: TRBJ1-2; clone_size: NA; v_call: TRBV7-9; d_call: NA; cdr3_nt: TGTGCCAGCAGCTTACGGGAAAACTATGGCTACACCTTC; cdr3_aa: CASSLRENYGYTF
j_call: TRBJ1-2; clone_size: NA; v_call: TRBV5-4; d_call: NA; cdr3_nt: TGTGCCAGCAGCGCATTCCAGGGTAACTATGGCTACACCTTC; cdr3_aa: CASSAFQGNYGYTF
j_call: TRBJ2-3; clone_size: NA; v_call: TRBV29-1; d_call: TRBD2; cdr3_nt: TGCAGCGTTGAAGTGACTAGCGGGGGTGCAGATACGCAGTATTTT; cdr3_aa: CSVEVTSGGADTQYF
j_call: TRBJ2-3; clone_size: NA; v_call: TRBV7-3; d_call: TRBD2; cdr3_nt: TGTGCCAGCAGCATGACTAGCGGGGGGGCGCCAGATACGCAGTATTTT; cdr3_aa: CASSMTSGGAPDTQYF
j_call: TRBJ2-6; clone_size: NA; v_call: TRBV4-1; d_call: NA; cdr3_nt: TGCGCCAGCAGCCAAACGACTGATGTCTCTGGGGCCAACGTCCTGACTTTC; cdr3_aa: CASSQTTDVSGANVLTF
j_call: TRBJ1-4; clone_size: NA; v_call: TRBV7-9; d_call: NA; cdr3_nt: TGTGCCAGCAGCTTCAGAGCAGGTCCGACGAGTGGTGGGGAAAAACTGTTTTTT; cdr3_aa: CASSFRAGPTSGGEKLFF
j_call: TRBJ2-7; clone_size: NA; v_call: TRBV9; d_call: TRBD1; cdr3_nt: TGTGCCAGCAGCGCTGCGGGGACAGGCTCCTACGAGCAGTACTTC; cdr3_aa: CASSAAGTGSYEQYF